Below are 14 T cell receptor beta chains sequenced from a single sample in a study of shared T cell receptors in the human thymus. TCRdb keeps only in-frame clones here, not all; method: immunoSEQ multiplex PCR. The top ten clones hold roughly 0.01% of a sample with 700,000 or so clones, approximately 85% of them seen once. These data are also associated with another study on human thymus T cells.

The source material was thymocytes. The receptors come from a girl under three years old with a congenital heart defect.

The CDR3 spells CASSTYPPPPPGQTYEQYF. The CDR3 nucleotides read TGTGCCAGTAGTACATACCCACCCCCGCCACCGGGACAGACCTACGAGCAGTACTTC. V gene TRBV19 combines with J gene TRBJ2-7; 7 positions agree with TRBD1. The V gene end was trimmed by 4 bases and the J gene end by 2 bases; junction bases not matched to a gene: 20. There are 19 residues in the CDR3. From germline, CDR1 is LNHDA and CDR2 SQIVND (reference sequence).

V is TRBV28 and J is TRBJ1-5; tentative D call: TRBD1 (5 bases). V dropped 4 bases and J dropped 2 bases, with 9 bases sitting between them. CDR1 and CDR2 from the germline V gene are MDHEN and SYDVKM. The CDR3 runs to 14 residues. CDR3 bases: TGTGCCAGCAGTTCCGCCAGGGGCAATCAGCCCCAGCATTTT. Translation gives CASSSARGNQPQHF.

The chain couples TRBV5-1 to TRBJ2-3, with 11 bases matching TRBD2. The CDR3 spans 17 residues. The germline V gene has CDR1 SGHRS and CDR2 YFSETQ. The V segment lost 2 bases and the J segment 3 bases; nucleotides outside the gene matches: 8. The CDR3 loop reads CASSLRKTSGGTDTQYF. In DNA, the CDR3 is TGCGCCAGCAGCTTAAGAAAAACTAGCGGGGGAACAGATACGCAGTATTTT.

The V and J genes are TRBV28 and TRBJ1-3, with TRBD1 matching over 8 bases. Unmatched junction bases numbered 9, after V lost 5 bases and J lost 3 bases. CDR3 length equals 16 residues. Germline-derived CDR1 and CDR2 are MDHEN and SYDVKM. CDR3 in DNA: TGTGCCAGCAGTCCTCCGGACAGGGAGGTTGGAAACACCATATATTTT. This codes for CASSPPDREVGNTIYF.

This chain uses TRBV6-1 with TRBJ1-3, with a weak D call TRBD1 (5 bases). The CDR3 runs to 15 residues. CDR1 MNHNS and CDR2 SASEGT come from the germline V gene. V lost 5 bases and J 0 bases, leaving 11 bases between the germline ends. This CDR3 reads CASSRDWGSGNTIYF. In DNA, the CDR3 is TGTGCCAGCAGTAGGGACTGGGGCTCTGGAAACACCATATATTTT.

V gene TRBV11-2 combines with J gene TRBJ2-1; maybe TRBD2 (5 bases). Trimming removed 0 bases at V and 2 bases at J, with 20 bases between. The CDR3 sequence is 19 residues long. Per germline, CDR1 SGHAT and CDR2 FQNNGV. The CDR3 spells CASSLDTGDPLKTYNEQFF. The CDR3 coding sequence is TGTGCCAGCAGCTTAGATACCGGGGATCCACTAAAAACCTACAATGAGCAGTTCTTC.

The chain uses TRBV14 and TRBJ1-2; D remains ambiguous. Germline values: CDR1 SGHDN, CDR2 FVKESK. The CDR3 length is 13 residues. Trimming took off 5 bases at V and 8 bases at J, with 15 bases between the two ends. As DNA, the CDR3 is TGTGCCAGCAGCGGGCTGGTTAATCGAGGCTACACCTTC. Encoded protein: CASSGLVNRGYTF.

The chain couples TRBV28 to TRBJ2-5; the match to TRBD2 covers 11 bases. The germline gives CDR1 MDHEN, CDR2 SYDVKM. CDR3 size: 15 residues. Trimming removed 6 bases from V and 5 bases from J; junction bases left unmatched: 8. Here the CDR3 DNA reads TGTGCCAGCAGGTACTCTAGCGGGGGGCCTGAGACCCAGTACTTC. This translates into CASRYSSGGPETQYF. Complete variable domain (other parts from reference TRBV28 and TRBJ2-5): DVKVTQSSRYLVKRTGEKVFLECVQDMDHENMFWYRQDPGLGLRLIYFSYDVKMKEKGDIPEGYSVSREKKERFSLILESASTNQTSMYLCASRYSSGGPETQYFGPGTRLLVL.

The chain couples TRBV28 to TRBJ1-2; D gene unclear. Germline CDR1 MDHEN, CDR2 SYDVKM. The CDR3 is 12 amino acids. Trimming pared 5 bases from V and 4 bases from J, leaving 8 bases between. DNA for the CDR3: TGTGCCAGCAGTCTGAGCCCCTATGGCTACACCTTC. The encoded protein is CASSLSPYGYTF.

V and J are TRBV28 and TRBJ1-1, with D uncertain. Trimming removed 5 bases from V and 7 bases from J, with 8 bases in between. The CDR3 length is 11 residues. From germline, CDR1 is MDHEN and CDR2 SYDVKM. The DNA for the CDR3 is TGTGCCAGCAGTCCTTCAGATGAAGCTTTCTTT. Protein: CASSPSDEAFF.

This sequence joins TRBV5-4 and TRBJ1-5; D perhaps matches TRBD1 (6 bases). V lost 4 bases and J 6 bases, leaving 8 bases between the germline ends. The CDR3 length is 12 residues. Germline values: CDR1 SGHNT, CDR2 YYREEE (reference sequence). The CDR3 here is CASSLQGQPQHF. In nucleotides, the CDR3 is TGTGCCAGCAGCCTACAGGGTCAGCCCCAGCATTTT.

CDR3 sequence: CASSEPGGQPQHF. The DNA for the CDR3 is TGTGCCAGCAGTGAACCGGGGGGTCAGCCCCAGCATTTT. The V and J genes are TRBV2 and TRBJ1-5; D is perhaps TRBD1 (5 bases). Trimming pared 2 bases from V and 6 bases from J, leaving 8 bases between. Germline V CDR1 and CDR2: SNHLY, FYNNEI. The CDR3 consists of 13 residues.

The DNA of the CDR3 is TGTGCCAGCAGTGCCGCCCTAGCAAGGCCCTACAATGAGCAGTTCTTC. Its protein product is CASSAALARPYNEQFF. The V call is TRBV6-1, the J call TRBJ2-1; a possible D gene is TRBD2 (5 bases). The CDR3 has 16 residues. CDR1 and CDR2 from the germline V gene are MNHNS and SASEGT. V gave up 4 bases and J gave up 2 bases, with 15 bases separating them.

This chain joins TRBV2 and TRBJ2-1, with D maybe TRBD1 (5 bases). Germline V gives CDR1 SNHLY, CDR2 FYNNEI. The CDR3 loop spans 15 amino acids. Trimming stripped 5 bases from V and 0 bases from J, with 11 bases between. The DNA for the CDR3 is TGTGCCAGCAGTCGAAGGGGCAGCTCCTACAATGAGCAGTTCTTC. It codes for CASSRRGSSYNEQFF.